This T cell receptor beta chain was documented in a study of blood T cell repertoires in COVID-19. Study context: Sites in the United States, Italy and Spain provided acute and convalescent COVID-19 samples. PBMCs, B-cell-depleted T cells, or T cells provided the cDNA or gDNA that made up the material.

The table lists this clone with a few counts. The length of the CDR3 is 15 residues. Germline loops: CDR1 SGHAT, CDR2 FQNNGV. The V gene lost 2 bases and the J gene lost 6 bases, with 15 bases spanning the gap. In the original processing: Reference gene primer amplification in the assay estimated nucleated cell counts. TCRdb's copy holds only in-frame clones and misses some; the assay was immunoSEQ multiplex PCR. The V and J calls and clone size come from that table; D and trimming were worked out from the DNA. This table has 50,000 or so clones, more than 75% appearing once. Material for sequencing was peripheral blood. The TCR sequence derives from a human donor in a cohort sampled during active COVID-19. The chain uses TRBV11-2 and TRBJ2-3; tentatively, D is TRBD2 (6 bases). In nucleotides, the CDR3 is TGTGCCAGCAGCTTAAGCCGGGGCGGAGGGGATACGCAGTATTTT. Translated: CASSLSRGGGDTQYF.